One sample yielded the 30 T cell receptor beta chains listed below, sequenced in a study of spatial heterogeneity in lung cancer. No antigen is known for these receptors. TCRdb re-called the 5' RACE reads with MiXCR, one entry per CDR3 protein. This table has some 100,000 distinct CDR3 sequences, under 4.5% appearing once. Study results and caveats: Tumor mutation counts were tracked by expanded intratumoral alpha and beta TCR counts.

Time point defined: sample taken at primary tumor resection. Sequencing was performed on lung tumor tissue, taken at surgery. These receptors came from a male donor with early-stage non-small cell lung cancer.

The gene calls are TRBV20-1 and TRBJ2-3; D is undetermined. The CDR3 runs 16 residues. Germline lookup yields CDR1 DFQATT and CDR2 SNEGSKA (reference sequence). V lost 3 bases and J 4 bases, leaving 20 bases between the germline ends. CDR3 residues: CSARPIGPNPADTQYF. CDR3 coding DNA: TGCAGTGCTAGGCCAATCGGCCCCAACCCCGCAGATACGCAGTATTTT.

This clonotype was found many times. This rearrangement joins TRBV28 to TRBJ2-7, with D tentatively TRBD2 (6 bases). Germline CDR1 is MDHEN and CDR2 is SYDVKM. Trimming removed 7 bases from V and 8 bases from J, with 30 bases in between. CDR3 length: 17 residues. CDR3 sequence reads: CASTSSRLAYDVFKQYF. Written as DNA, the CDR3 is TGTGCCAGCACCTCCTCCCGGCTAGCGTACGATGTGTTTAAGCAGTACTTC.

For this clonotype: Just one base apart from a much larger clone, this may be a read error. This chain links TRBV20-1 with TRBJ2-7; TRBD2 might be the D (6 bases). Germline V lookup: CDR1 DFQATT, CDR2 SNEGSKA (reference sequence). Trimming stripped 6 bases from V and 3 bases from J, with 15 bases between. The CDR3 is 13 amino acids. The CDR3 DNA reads TGCAGTGCCGTGTTGGGACTTAACTACGAGCAGTACTTC. Encoded protein: CSAVLGLNYEQYF.

This clonotype was recorded many times. The genes are TRBV4-1 and TRBJ2-1; 12 positions match TRBD1. V was clipped by 5 bases and J by 8 bases; unmatched bases: 10. The CDR3 runs to 16 residues. Germline CDR1 is MGHRA and CDR2 is YSYEKL. Here the CDR3 DNA reads TGCGCCAGCAGCGTGGAGACGGGACAGGGGGCGTATGAGCAGTTCTTC. Its protein is CASSVETGQGAYEQFF.

This clonotype came up many times. This chain links TRBV29-1 with TRBJ1-3; tentative D call: TRBD1 (6 bases). The germline V gene has CDR1 SQVTM and CDR2 ANQGSEA. This CDR3 contains 12 residues. V lost 6 bases to trimming and J lost 0 bases, with 6 bases between them. DNA for the CDR3: TGCAGCGTGACAGGCTCTGGAAACACCATATATTTT. Its translation is CSVTGSGNTIYF. The variable domain in full, completed from reference TRBV29-1 and TRBJ1-3, reads SAVISQKPSRDICQRGTSLTIQCQVDSQVTMMFWYRQQPGQSLTLIATANQGSEATYESGFVIDKFPISRPNLTFSTLTVSNMSPEDSSIYLCSVTGSGNTIYFGEGSWLTVV.

Many counts were recorded for this clonotype. V and J are TRBV7-2 and TRBJ2-3; TRBD2 is a possible D gene (5 bases). The CDR3 runs 15 residues. Trimming took 1 base from V and 0 from J, leaving 8 bases between them. CDR1 is SGHTA and CDR2 is FQGNSA in the germline V gene. The CDR3: CASSLDLASTDTQYF. As DNA, the CDR3 is TGTGCCAGCAGCTTAGACTTAGCGAGCACAGATACGCAGTATTTT.

This clonotype has a count of ten or more. The chain is built from TRBV4-2 and TRBJ1-4, with unresolved D. V gave up 3 bases and J gave up 4 bases, with 12 bases separating them. The germline V gene has CDR1 LGHNA and CDR2 YNFKEQ. The CDR3 is made up of 15 amino acids. The CDR3 loop reads CASSQDGQDNEKLFF. CDR3 DNA sequence: TGTGCCAGCAGCCAGGACGGGCAGGATAATGAAAAACTGTTTTTT.

This clonotype was seen repeatedly, ten times or more. The CDR3: CASNNVGSNTEAFF. The DNA for the CDR3 is TGCGCCAGCAACAATGTAGGCTCGAACACTGAAGCTTTCTTT. The rearrangement uses TRBV5-1 and TRBJ1-1, with D uncertain. Germline V CDR1 and CDR2: SGHRS, YFSETQ. Trimming stripped 6 bases from V and 1 base from J, with 13 bases between. The CDR3 consists of 14 residues.

This clonotype was counted at least ten times. The chain recombines TRBV20-1 with TRBJ2-1; 8 bases line up with TRBD2. This CDR3 is 14 amino acids long. Unmatched junction bases numbered 8, after V lost 1 base and J lost 9 bases. The V gene's germline CDR1 is DFQATT and CDR2 SNEGSKA (reference sequence). CDR3: CSARVPAGAFEQFF. The DNA of the CDR3 is TGCAGTGCTAGAGTCCCAGCGGGAGCTTTTGAGCAGTTCTTC.

This clonotype was seen a few times. This chain joins TRBV28 and TRBJ1-5, with 7 bases that match TRBD1. V shed 6 bases, J shed 6 bases, and the junction held 5 bases outside the gene matches. Germline V gives CDR1 MDHEN, CDR2 SYDVKM. The CDR3 loop spans 13 amino acids. CDR3 region: CASSRDSFQPQHF. For the CDR3, the DNA is TGTGCCAGCAGCCGGGACAGTTTTCAGCCCCAGCATTTT.

This chain links TRBV6-2 or TRBV6-3 with TRBJ2-1; TRBD2 is a possible D gene (5 bases). Germline CDR1 MNHEY, CDR2 SVGEGT. The CDR3 is 13 amino acids. Trimming removed 10 bases at V and 4 bases at J, with 14 bases between. The CDR3 reads CATRPADYNEQFF. CDR3 bases: TGTGCCACCAGACCAGCGGATTACAATGAGCAGTTCTTC.

There are many counts of this clonotype. The chain couples TRBV18 to TRBJ1-6, with D possibly TRBD1 on 5 matching bases. There are 13 residues in the CDR3. V lost 2 bases, J lost 9 bases, and 8 bases lay in between. Germline V gene lookup returns CDR1 KGHSH and CDR2 LQKENI. The CDR3 coding sequence is TGTGCCAGCTCACCAGGGACGATTTCACCCCTCCACTTT. Residues: CASSPGTISPLHF.

This clonotype was counted ten times or more. V is TRBV6-2 or TRBV6-3 and J is TRBJ1-1; 7 bases match TRBD1. The germline CDR1 and CDR2 sequences are MNHEY and SVGEGT. Unmatched junction bases numbered 4, after V lost 4 bases and J lost 8 bases. This CDR3 has 12 residues. In DNA form, the CDR3 reads TGTGCCAGCAGTTTACTACAGGGGGAAGCTTTCTTT. Its protein is CASSLLQGEAFF.

This clonotype was counted many times. V and J are TRBV5-6 and TRBJ2-5; tentatively, D is TRBD1 (5 bases). V lost 0 bases and J lost 5, with 8 bases in between. The CDR3 is made up of 13 amino acids. Germline CDR1 reads SGHDT; CDR2 reads YYEEEE. The CDR3 spells CASSLGGAETQYF. DNA for the CDR3: TGTGCCAGCAGCTTGGGGGGCGCGGAGACCCAGTACTTC.

This clonotype was recorded at least ten times. V and J are TRBV24-1 and TRBJ1-1; D remains ambiguous. V shed 9 bases and J shed 0 bases, with 16 bases lying between them. The CDR3 loop spans 15 amino acids. The germline gives CDR1 KGHDR, CDR2 SFDVKD. The CDR3: CATSPNGRMNTEAFF. The CDR3 DNA sequence: TGTGCCACCTCTCCAAACGGTCGCATGAACACTGAAGCTTTCTTT.

This clonotype has at least ten counts. One junction end does not reproduce the germline sequence, and a read error may be involved. The chain combines TRBV24-1 with TRBJ2-1; 9 bases agree with TRBD2. Germline CDR1 and CDR2: KGHDR and SFDVKD. CDR3 length equals 14 residues. The chain's CDR3 is CATSDRGLANGQFF. CDR3 in DNA: TGTGCCACCAGTGACCGGGGACTAGCAAATGGGCAGTTCTTC.

The CDR3 coding sequence is TGTGCCAGCTCGGGGATCGACGGGCGAGACAATGAGCAGTTCTTC. Translated: CASSGIDGRDNEQFF. J is TRBJ2-1 and V is TRBV18; no firm D call. This CDR3 has 15 residues. V lost 6 bases to trimming and J lost 5 bases, with 17 bases between them. In germline, CDR1 is KGHSH, CDR2 LQKENI.

This clonotype was seen ten or more times. The gene calls are TRBV7-9 and TRBJ2-7; the D is unclear. The CDR3 runs 15 residues. Germline V gene lookup returns CDR1 SEHNR and CDR2 FQNEAQ (reference sequence). V lost 1 base and J lost 2, with 12 bases in between. CDR3: CASSLGLAVTYEQYF. In nucleotides, the CDR3 is TGTGCCAGCAGCTTAGGGCTGGCAGTAACCTACGAGCAGTACTTC.

This clonotype has more than one count but fewer than ten. V and J are TRBV7-9 and TRBJ2-7; D gene unclear. The CDR3 is 14 residues long. V was trimmed by 4 bases and J by 0 bases, leaving 10 bases between them. Germline CDR1 is SEHNR and CDR2 is FQNEAQ (reference sequence). CDR3 DNA: TGTGCCAGCAGCTCGGAAGTGCGCTCCTACGAGCAGTACTTC. Translated, it gives CASSSEVRSYEQYF.

In its sample, this clonotype was seen many times. The V and J genes are TRBV6-1 and TRBJ1-5; 9 nucleotides line up with TRBD1. This CDR3 spans 15 amino acids. Germline V CDR1 and CDR2: MNHNS, SASEGT. J gave up 4 bases and V 2 bases, and 3 bases lay outside the gene matches. The CDR3 protein is CASSELTGGNQPQHF. The CDR3 bases are TGTGCCAGCAGTGAACTGACAGGGGGTAATCAGCCCCAGCATTTT.

By share of the sample, this clonotype is medium-sized. V and J are TRBV28 and TRBJ2-1, with 9 bases aligning to TRBD2. The CDR3 spans 16 residues. Germline lookup yields CDR1 MDHEN and CDR2 SYDVKM. The junction had 5 bases not matched to a gene; V was cut back by 1 base and J by 4 bases. CDR3 region: CASSLFSGSAYNEQFF. The CDR3 DNA follows: TGTGCCAGCAGTTTATTTAGCGGGAGTGCTTACAATGAGCAGTTCTTC.

The CDR3, as DNA: TGTGCCAGCAGCCAGACAGGGGGGAGCTCCTACAATGAGCAGTTCTTC. Translating gives CASSQTGGSSYNEQFF. The chain couples TRBV11-2 to TRBJ2-1, with TRBD1 identical over 9 bases. Germline V gene sequence: CDR1 SGHAT, CDR2 FQNNGV. This CDR3 is built from 16 residues. The trim removed 5 bases at V and 0 bases at J, leaving 5 bases unmatched.

The sample holds many counts of this clonotype. The chain carries TRBV20-1 and TRBJ2-2; 9 nucleotides line up with TRBD1. Unmatched junction bases numbered 13, after V lost 5 bases and J lost 6 bases. This CDR3 comprises 16 residues. CDR1 is DFQATT and CDR2 is SNEGSKA in the germline V gene (reference sequence). The CDR3 region has the DNA TGCAGTGCTGGTGACCGGGACAGGGCCCTTCCCGGGGAGCTGTTTTTT. Translated: CSAGDRDRALPGELFF.

This clonotype came up many times. The J gene is TRBJ2-1, the V gene TRBV5-5; D remains ambiguous. Germline V gives CDR1 SGHKS, CDR2 YYEKEE (reference sequence). V was pared by 5 bases and J by 8 bases, with 23 bases between. The CDR3 spans 16 residues. CDR3 nucleotide sequence: TGTGCCAGCAGTAGAATGGCCTTAGGCCTTGGCGATGAGCAGTTCTTC. It codes for CASSRMALGLGDEQFF.

This clonotype was counted many times. The genes are TRBV28 and TRBJ2-7; D not certain. Germline CDR1 reads MDHEN; CDR2 reads SYDVKM. The V end lost 5 bases, the J end lost 6 bases, and 11 bases lay between the germline ends. The CDR3 loop spans 12 amino acids. CDR3 nucleotides: TGTGCCAGCAGTCCTCCCATTTCCGAGCAGTACTTC. The encoded protein is CASSPPISEQYF.

This clonotype came up many times. The chain has TRBV6-2 or TRBV6-3 and TRBJ2-1; TRBD2 agrees at 13 bases. Germline CDR1 is MNHEY and CDR2 is SVGEGT. V shed 6 bases, J shed 5 bases, and the junction held 7 bases outside the gene matches. The length of the CDR3 is 16 residues. The CDR3 coding sequence is TGTGCCAGCAGCAGACTAGCGGGAGGCTTCCACAATGAGCAGTTCTTC. This gives the protein CASSRLAGGFHNEQFF.

There are many counts of this clonotype. This chain joins TRBV5-1 and TRBJ2-7; possibly TRBD1 for D (5 bases). The V and J ends lost 4 bases and 4 bases respectively, with 21 bases between them. The CDR3 is 16 residues long. Germline CDR1 and CDR2: SGHRS and YFSETQ. As DNA, the CDR3 is TGCGCCAGCAGCAAAACCGTTGACAGTGCTTCATACGAGCAGTACTTC. This gives the protein CASSKTVDSASYEQYF.

This clonotype showed up just a few times. The V call is TRBV15, the J call TRBJ1-6; possibly TRBD1 for D (5 bases). This CDR3 has 15 residues. With 4 bases removed from V and 7 bases from J, the gap between germline ends came to 14 bases. Per germline, CDR1 LNHNV and CDR2 YYDKDF (reference sequence). The CDR3: CATSKGPGGNSPLHF. As DNA, the CDR3 is TGTGCCACCAGCAAAGGACCGGGGGGGAATTCACCCCTCCACTTT. The full variable domain, in which reference TRBV15 and TRBJ1-6 provide the parts outside the CDR3, is DAMVIQNPRYQVTQFGKPVTLSCSQTLNHNVMYWYQQKSSQAPKLLFHYYDKDFNNEADTPDNFQSRRPNTSFCFLDIRSPGLGDTAMYLCATSKGPGGNSPLHFGNGTRLTVT.

There are many counts of this clonotype. The chain links TRBV20-1 to TRBJ2-7; D may be TRBD2 (5 bases). The CDR3 is made up of 13 amino acids. Germline CDR1 is DFQATT and CDR2 is SNEGSKA (reference sequence). Trimming shortened V by 3 bases and J by 6 bases, and 15 bases separated the two germline ends. CDR3 sequence (DNA): TGCAGTGCTAGTTATGGGAGCGATCTCGAGCAGTACTTC. Amino acids: CSASYGSDLEQYF.

This clonotype was recorded at least ten times. J is TRBJ1-6 and V is TRBV10-2, with D uncertain. CDR3 length: 13 amino acids. V gave up 1 base and J gave up 9 bases, with 7 bases separating them. Germline V gives CDR1 WSHSY, CDR2 SAAADI. The CDR3, as DNA: TGCGCCAGCAGTGAGTTTGAAGGTTCACCCCTCCACTTT. This sequence encodes CASSEFEGSPLHF.